This is a list of T cell receptor beta chains from one sample in a study of cytomegalovirus exposure and HLA in healthy donors. Sequencing used immunoSEQ multiplex PCR; TCRdb keeps in-frame clones, though not all of them. The table shows around 190,000 clones, with roughly 85% occurring only once. The sequenced sample was PBMCs. The source of these receptors is a woman aged 45-59 years in good health and CMV-seronegative. Both conserved end residues are part of each CDR3. Each record gives: J gene, D gene, V gene, clone size, CDR3 DNA, CDR3 protein. A D gene is named only where the DNA matches it firmly. Clone size is given for some rows only: seen once, a few or many times, or a class if the clone is expanded.

J: TRBJ2-1; D: TRBD2; V: TRBV7-2; size: .; DNA: TGTGCCAGCAGACTACAGACTAGCGGGAGGCCACAGTTCTTC; CDR3: CASRLQTSGRPQFF
J: TRBJ2-5; D: .; V: TRBV4-2; size: .; DNA: TGTGCCAGCAGCCAAGTCGGTGAGGCGGGAGAGACCCAGTACTTC; CDR3: CASSQVGEAGETQYF
J: TRBJ1-6; D: .; V: TRBV27; size: .; DNA: TGTGCCAGCAGTCGACAGGCCTTACAGGGTGCACCCCTCCACTTT; CDR3: CASSRQALQGAPLHF
J: TRBJ1-1; D: .; V: TRBV6-1; size: .; DNA: TGTGCCAGCAGTGAAGGGGCAGCCAACACTGAAGCTTTCTTT; CDR3: CASSEGAANTEAFF
J: TRBJ2-1; D: TRBD1; V: TRBV7-2; size: .; DNA: TGTGCCAGCAGCCACCCGGGACAGCAATACAATGAGCAGTTCTTC; CDR3: CASSHPGQQYNEQFF
J: TRBJ2-1; D: TRBD2; V: TRBV19; size: .; DNA: TGTGCCACTATCGGGGGGGGCTCCTACAATGAGCAGTTCTTC; CDR3: CATIGGGSYNEQFF
J: TRBJ2-3; D: TRBD2; V: TRBV4-1; size: once; DNA: TGCGCCAGCAGCCGGGGATGGGGGGAGCGGGAGGGGGGGGATACGCAGTATTTT; CDR3: CASSRGWGEREGGDTQYF
J: TRBJ2-7; D: .; V: TRBV7-2; size: few; DNA: TGTGCCAGCAGACCTAAGGAGGACGGAACCTACGAGCAGTACTTC; CDR3: CASRPKEDGTYEQYF
J: TRBJ2-5; D: TRBD2; V: TRBV4-1; size: .; DNA: TGCGCCAGCAGCCCTCCCCCGGGACTAGCTGGCGAGACCCAGTACTTC; CDR3: CASSPPPGLAGETQYF
J: TRBJ2-1; D: .; V: TRBV18; size: .; DNA: TGTGCCAGCTCACCGGGAGCCCCGACAAAATACAATGAGCAGTTCTTC; CDR3: CASSPGAPTKYNEQFF
J: TRBJ1-4; D: TRBD1; V: TRBV5-1; size: .; DNA: TGCGCCAGCAGCTTGGGGGACAGGGCTGAAAAACTGTTTTTT; CDR3: CASSLGDRAEKLFF
J: TRBJ2-2; D: .; V: TRBV19; size: .; DNA: TGTGCCAGTAGTCTGGGGGACACCTCCACCGGGGAGCTGTTTTTT; CDR3: CASSLGDTSTGELFF
J: TRBJ2-7; D: .; V: TRBV10-1; size: few; DNA: TGCGCCAGCAGTGTAGGACTCGGCTCCTACGAGCAGTACTTC; CDR3: CASSVGLGSYEQYF
J: TRBJ2-5; D: TRBD2; V: TRBV18; size: .; DNA: TGTGCCAGCTCCCGATCGGGACTAGCGGGAGTGGAGACCCAGTACTTC; CDR3: CASSRSGLAGVETQYF
J: TRBJ2-1; D: TRBD2; V: TRBV28; size: .; DNA: TGTGCCAGCACCCAGTCCTCGGGACTAGCGTTAAGGAATGAGCAGTTCTTC; CDR3: CASTQSSGLALRNEQFF
J: TRBJ1-1; D: .; V: TRBV28; size: .; DNA: TGTGCCAGCAGGTCGGGGGACCACATGAACACTGAAGCTTTCTTT; CDR3: CASRSGDHMNTEAFF
J: TRBJ1-5; D: .; V: TRBV6-6; size: .; DNA: TGTGCCAGCAGTTACCGGGACAATCAGCCCCAGCATTTT; CDR3: CASSYRDNQPQHF
J: TRBJ2-3; D: .; V: TRBV11-3; size: .; DNA: TGTGCCAGCAGCTCCCCCGACTCTGCAGATACGCAGTATTTT; CDR3: CASSSPDSADTQYF
J: TRBJ2-3; D: TRBD2; V: TRBV27; size: .; DNA: TGTGCCAGCAGTTTAGCGACTAGCGATAACACAGATACGCAGTATTTT; CDR3: CASSLATSDNTDTQYF
J: TRBJ1-5; D: TRBD1; V: TRBV19; size: .; DNA: TGTGCCAGTAGTATAGCCCCCAACACAGGGGCGGCTCAGCCCCAGCATTTT; CDR3: CASSIAPNTGAAQPQHF
J: TRBJ2-1; D: TRBD1; V: TRBV5-1; size: once; DNA: TGCGCCAGCAGCCCTACCGGGACAGGGGGCTACAATGAGCAGTTCTTC; CDR3: CASSPTGTGGYNEQFF